This T cell receptor beta chain was observed in a study of T cell responses to AZD1222 COVID-19 vaccine (dated by TCRdb to about 2021). Notes on the research overall: TCR sequencing was performed for more than 230 trial participants, of whom approximately 200 were given two doses of AZD1222 and 26 were given two doses of MenACWY control vaccine. Trial participants were enrolled into age subgroups of 18-55, 56-69 and 70-plus years, which contained about 150, 27 and 61 TCR-sequenced participants, respectively. Broad study findings and their caveats: Conclusions about previously exposed vaccinees are limited, since just a handful of AZD1222 recipients were seropositive for SARS-CoV-2 at baseline. Because no day 14 peak-response samples were available, repertoires were characterized only after the peak T cell response. Participants were mostly white British and included more females than males, and it was suggested by the authors that clonal diversity may have been underestimated. Vaccine-associated CD4 TCRs spanned the whole spike protein, with dominant responses in regions 160-218 and 743-854. Reportedly, almost half of the unique spike-specific TCRs recognized epitopes lying outside the regions that are mutated in the B.1.351 and B.1.1.7 variants. In the small 56-69-year group, the increase in depth fell short of significance, most likely because of low power. Spike-specific TCR breadth and depth rose significantly after two AZD1222 doses compared with day 0 and with MenACWY recipients.

V has 6 bases trimmed and J has 2 bases trimmed; junction bases matching no gene number 15. Measured from the cysteine to the phenylalanine, the CDR3 is 17 residues long. The only DNA kept is the CDR3, 51 bases in frame from the first base. Looking up the germline V gene yields CDR1 MDHEN and CDR2 SYDVKM. The CDR3 regions of human TCRbeta chains were subjected to immunosequencing. The published analysis was carried out like this. Repertoire TCRs were matched against a reference library of SARS-CoV-2-specific TCRs generated with the MIRA antigen-specificity platform. Breadth meant the fraction of unique TCRs that were SARS-CoV-2-associated, whereas depth meant the fraction of total T cells that were SARS-CoV-2-associated. Using the MIRA data, each spike-specific TCR was mapped to the spike region that the TCR reacts to and placed in a CD4 or CD8 class. Log10-transformed breadth and depth values were compared by one-way ANOVA with Sidak's multiple comparisons tests. TCRdb stores this immuneACCESS table with in-frame sequences only. Part of the clones is absent; in the studies checked, under half of the shortfall reflects unresolved V genes, and no reason is known for the rest. V and J calls and clone size are given by that table; D and trimming were obtained from the DNA. The sample data list over 130,000 clones, and 90% to 95% of these were observed just once. About 4.1% of the sample is held by the ten biggest clonotypes.

The sample's time point label, decoded: about 28 days (+/-7) after the second vaccine dose. AZD1222 recipients whose second dose came at about 4 weeks and those whose second dose came at about 12 weeks were combined into one group, since spike-specific TCR depth and breadth did not differ between the two schedules. Vaccinee samples came from UK trials COV001 and COV002, including a single-blind randomized controlled phase 2/3 trial of AZD1222 (ChAdOx1 nCoV-19) in healthy adults. Trial participant PBMC samples were collected at day 0 and day 28 after the second dose for TCRbeta chain sequencing. As regards this clone: Its antigen target is currently unknown. Per-base qualities were not stored, and no clone one base away is much larger.

The sample in question was peripheral blood, obtained 28 days after the second AZD1222 dose. This TCR was recovered from an adult who received the AZD1222 COVID-19 vaccine. The V gene is TRBV28 and the J gene is TRBJ2-7, with 8 junctional bases fitting TRBD2. The CDR3 protein: CASSRLLPSGPTYEQYF. The DNA sequence reads TGTGCCAGCAGCAGGCTGCTACCTAGCGGGCCAACCTACGAGCAGTACTTC.